This T cell receptor beta chain came from a study of blood T cells in healthy people across ages. This CDR3 spans 13 amino acids. Germline CDR1 and CDR2: DFQATT and SNEGSKA (reference sequence). This clonotype came up a few times. With a J-beta primer mix and a sample-barcoded 5' primer, a second PCR ran about 6 to 11 cycles. TCRdb reprocessed the 5' RACE reads via MiXCR and lists one record per CDR3 protein. The sample consists of more than 600,000 distinct CDR3 sequences, 25% of them appearing once. These data were likewise used in another study, on T cells of mothers and their children.

Sequenced: blood. The chain joins TRBV20-1 to TRBJ2-1; tentative D call: TRBD2 (5 bases). The DNA end lines up better with TRBJ2-5; the J call may be wrong. The sequence came from a boy younger than 18 in good health. The CDR3 region has the DNA TGCAGTGCTCTTTTAGTGAGGGCGGAGACCCAGTACTTC. This translates into CSALLVRAETQYF.